One sample yielded the 30 T cell receptor beta chains listed below, sequenced in a study of regulatory T cells in long-lasting Graves disease. Noted time point: newly diagnosed GD, antithyroid drugs for less than 3 months. There was RNA extracted from PBMCs, and the TCR library was made from it. Both iRepertoire HTBI primers and Arm-PCR of CDR3 regions were used to build the TCR beta libraries. TCRdb independently ran MiXCR on the multiplex PCR reads; one entry per CDR3 protein. This repertoire shows 680,000 or so distinct CDR3 sequences, around 17% found once; its top ten account for 15% to 20%. The same sample was also used in a study of T cells in Graves' hyperthyroidism and ophthalmopathy.

The sequences come from peripheral blood mononuclear cells (PBMCs), collected at new diagnosis, from a patient treated with antithyroid drugs. These receptors all come from a woman in her thirties with Graves disease.

This clonotype was detected many times. The chain recombines TRBV7-9 with TRBJ2-7; maybe TRBD2 (5 bases). V shed 3 bases and J shed 1 base, with 13 bases lying between them. The CDR3 totals 15 residues. Germline V gene data show CDR1 as SEHNR and CDR2 as FQNEAQ (reference sequence). The CDR3, as DNA: TGTGCCAGCAGCTTTCTGCGCGGAGGATCCTACGAGCAGTACTTC. This translates into CASSFLRGGSYEQYF.

This clonotype was observed at least ten times. The gene calls are TRBV5-1 and TRBJ2-5, with a tentative D call TRBD1 (6 bases). V shed 3 bases and J shed 5 bases, with 11 bases lying between them. This CDR3 has 13 residues. CDR1 is SGHRS, CDR2 YFSETQ, per germline. CDR3 nucleotide sequence: TGCGCCAGCAGCTCCCCAGGGGAGGAGACCCAGTACTTC. Protein: CASSSPGEETQYF.

This clonotype was counted at least ten times. CDR3 sequence reads: CASSLSGRSYEQYF. CDR3 nucleotides: TGTGCCAGCAGTCTATCGGGCCGATCTTACGAGCAGTACTTC. This rearrangement joins TRBV28 to TRBJ2-7; D unclear. The CDR3 spans 14 residues. Germline lookup yields CDR1 MDHEN and CDR2 SYDVKM. V lost 5 bases and J 4 bases, leaving 15 bases between the germline ends.

This clonotype was recorded many times. J is TRBJ2-7 and V is TRBV28; 7 positions agree with TRBD1. The CDR3 consists of 17 residues. Per the germline V gene, CDR1 is MDHEN and CDR2 is SYDVKM. V gave up 5 bases and J gave up 1 base; unmatched junction bases: 14. The CDR3 spells CASSPLIDGTESYEQYF. Written as DNA, the CDR3 is TGTGCCAGCAGTCCCTTAATCGACGGGACAGAATCCTACGAGCAGTACTTC.

The chain recombines TRBV3-1 with TRBJ1-1; tentative D call: TRBD1 (5 bases). The V end was cut by 1 base, the J end by 4 bases, with 10 bases between. CDR1 LGHDT and CDR2 YNNKEL come from the germline V gene (reference sequence). The CDR3 spans 14 residues. The DNA of the CDR3 is TGTGCCAGCAGCCAAGCGGGGACTGGCACTGAAGCTTTCTTT. Protein: CASSQAGTGTEAFF.

This clonotype was detected many times. The chain employs TRBV28 and TRBJ1-2; the D gene is possibly TRBD1 (5 bases). CDR3 size: 11 residues. Trimming stripped 4 bases from V and 7 bases from J, with 7 bases between. Germline V gene data show CDR1 as MDHEN and CDR2 as SYDVKM. The CDR3 loop reads CASSWGSGYTF. The DNA for the CDR3 is TGTGCCAGCAGTTGGGGGAGTGGCTACACCTTC.

The chain employs TRBV25-1 and TRBJ1-6; D might be TRBD1 (5 bases). Germline loops: CDR1 MGHDK, CDR2 SYGVNS. The CDR3 contains 14 residues. V gave up 6 bases and J gave up 7 bases, with 13 bases separating them. The CDR3 DNA follows: TGTGCCAGCAGGGACAACTTGGAAAATTCACCCCTCCACTTT. Its translation: CASRDNLENSPLHF.

This clonotype was seen repeatedly, ten times or more. V is TRBV14 and J is TRBJ1-1, with 8 positions matching TRBD1. This CDR3 region has 14 residues. Losses at the gene ends were 10 bases for V and 6 bases for J; bases not matched to a gene: 13. CDR1 is SGHDN and CDR2 is FVKESK in the germline V gene. CDR3 nucleotides: TGTGCCACCAGACTAATCGCAGGGGGCCCTGAAGCTTTCTTT. The encoded protein is CATRLIAGGPEAFF.

This clonotype was picked up many times. V and J are TRBV6-1 and TRBJ2-1; 7 bases fit TRBD2. After removal of 1 base from V and 1 base from J, the junction contained 1 base not matched to a gene. The CDR3 contains 15 residues. From germline, CDR1 is MNHNS and CDR2 SASEGT. CDR3 sequence reads: CASSEVGGSYNEQFF. In DNA form, the CDR3 reads TGTGCCAGCAGTGAAGTCGGGGGGTCCTACAATGAGCAGTTCTTC.

In its sample, this clonotype was seen a few times. The genes are TRBV11-2 and TRBJ2-2; D is unresolved. The V end lost 1 base, the J end lost 6 bases, and 6 bases lay between the germline ends. CDR3 length: 13 amino acids. Germline V gives CDR1 SGHAT, CDR2 FQNNGV. CDR3 sequence reads: CASSLGASGELFF. CDR3 DNA: TGTGCCAGCAGCTTAGGGGCGTCCGGGGAGCTGTTTTTT.

Points on this clonotype: One junction end does not reproduce the germline sequence, and a read error may be involved. The chain uses TRBV10-2 and TRBJ2-3; D is undetermined. Per the germline V gene, CDR1 is WSHSY and CDR2 is SAAADI. CDR3 length equals 14 residues. In DNA, the CDR3 is TGCGCCACCAGTAGGGTTAAATTGGCAGATACGCAGTATTTT. Translated: CATSRVKLADTQYF.

The chain is built from TRBV11-2 and TRBJ2-6; D not certain. V was trimmed by 3 bases and J by 7 bases, leaving 16 bases between them. The CDR3 length is 16 residues. The germline V gene has CDR1 SGHAT and CDR2 FQNNGV. As DNA, the CDR3 is TGTGCCAGCAGCTTGAAAGGCCAGGAAGTCGCCAACGTCCTGACTTTC. This codes for CASSLKGQEVANVLTF.

There are many counts of this clonotype. V and J are TRBV3-1 and TRBJ1-3, with 8 bases fitting TRBD1. This CDR3 is built from 15 residues. Germline V CDR1 and CDR2: LGHDT, YNNKEL (reference sequence). V shed 3 bases, J shed 3 bases, and the junction held 4 bases outside the gene matches. CDR3 sequence reads: CASSQQGAIGNTIYF. In DNA, the CDR3 is TGTGCCAGCAGCCAGCAGGGGGCGATTGGAAACACCATATATTTT.

With respect to this clonotype: This clone may be a read error of a much larger clone one base away. V usage is TRBV7-2 and J usage is TRBJ2-7, with D perhaps TRBD1 (5 bases). Germline CDR1 and CDR2: SGHTA and FQGNSA. The CDR3 length is 16 residues. The V end was cut by 8 bases, the J end by 3 bases, with 23 bases between. CDR3 loop: CTSAGRDTQGRYEQYF. Written as DNA, the CDR3 is TGTACCAGCGCTGGCAGGGATACCCAAGGTCGCTACGAGCAGTACTTC. The complete variable domain, with remaining parts taken from reference TRBV7-2 and TRBJ2-7, reads GAGVSQSPSNKVTEKGKDVELRCDPISGHTALYWYRQSLGQGLEFLIYFQGNSAPDKSGLPSDRFSAERTGGSVSTLTIQRTQQEDSAVYLCTSAGRDTQGRYEQYFGPGTRLTVT.

The chain employs TRBV29-1 and TRBJ2-2; maybe TRBD2 (6 bases). The CDR3 length is 17 residues. V gave up 6 bases and J gave up 0 bases, with 20 bases separating them. The germline gives CDR1 SQVTM, CDR2 ANQGSEA. The CDR3 nucleotides read TGCAGCGTCACGGGCCTCCCGGGAGACACGAACACCGGGGAGCTGTTTTTT. Protein: CSVTGLPGDTNTGELFF.

This chain uses TRBV2 with TRBJ2-1; 14 bases match TRBD2. With 7 bases clipped from V and 7 bases from J, the junction kept 12 bases outside the gene matches. The CDR3 runs 17 residues. Germline V gene data show CDR1 as SNHLY and CDR2 as FYNNEI. The CDR3 bases are TGTGCCAGCACCCAACTGCCCGGGACTAGCGGGAGTAATGAGCAGTTCTTC. Its protein is CASTQLPGTSGSNEQFF.

This clonotype has ten or more counts. The chain employs TRBV27 and TRBJ2-7; TRBD2 matches at 10 bases. The trim removed 9 bases at V and 5 bases at J, leaving 10 bases unmatched. The CDR3 sequence is 14 residues long. From germline, CDR1 is MNHEY and CDR2 SMNVEV (reference sequence). CDR3 DNA sequence: TGTGCCAGTTTTAGCGGGAGGAACCGTAACGAGCAGTACTTC. It specifies CASFSGRNRNEQYF.

The chain links TRBV11-3 to TRBJ2-3; tentative D call: TRBD1 (6 bases). CDR3 length equals 16 residues. V lost 8 bases and J 4 bases, leaving 22 bases between the germline ends. The germline gives CDR1 SGHNT, CDR2 YENEEA. CDR3 region: CASRDLPGVQADTQYF. The CDR3 DNA follows: TGTGCCAGCCGCGACCTACCAGGGGTCCAAGCAGATACGCAGTATTTT. The full variable domain, completed using reference TRBV11-3 and TRBJ2-3, is EAGVVQSPRYKIIEKKQPVAFWCNPISGHNTLYWYLQNLGQGPELLIRYENEEAVDDSQLPKDRFSAERLKGVDSTLKIQPAELGDSAVYLCASRDLPGVQADTQYFGPGTRLTVL.

This clonotype came up many times. The genes are TRBV6-9 and TRBJ1-1; D is ambiguous. This CDR3 spans 15 amino acids. Germline CDR1 and CDR2: MNHGY and SVAAGI. V gave up 4 bases and J gave up 5 bases, with 17 bases separating them. CDR3 nucleotide sequence: TGTGCCAGCAGTTCCCCGGTTACGATGGTTACTGAAGCTTTCTTT. It yields the protein CASSSPVTMVTEAFF.

This clonotype was found many times. CDR3 coding DNA: TGCAGTGCTAGAGATCTGTACAGGGTCTCCTCAAAACCCACCCTCAATGAGCAGTTCTTC. Translating it yields CSARDLYRVSSKPTLNEQFF. The chain joins TRBV20-1 to TRBJ2-1, with TRBD1 as a possible D gene (6 bases). CDR3 size: 20 residues. The V end was cut by 0 bases, the J end by 6 bases, with 30 bases between. In germline, CDR1 is DFQATT, CDR2 SNEGSKA (reference sequence).

This clonotype turned up a few times. The chain combines TRBV25-1 with TRBJ1-2; 8 bases match TRBD1. V lost 3 bases to trimming and J lost 4 bases; unmatched junction nucleotides: 10. Germline assignment: CDR1 MGHDK and CDR2 SYGVNS. The CDR3 length is 16 residues. The CDR3 is CASSDTLGQGVYGYTF. The CDR3 nucleotides are TGTGCCAGCAGTGACACCCTCGGACAGGGCGTCTATGGCTACACCTTC.

V and J are TRBV6-2 or TRBV6-3 and TRBJ2-2, with D maybe TRBD2 (5 bases). The CDR3 extends over 14 amino acids. CDR1 is MNHEY, CDR2 SVGEGT, per germline. V was trimmed by 9 bases and J by 0 bases, leaving 11 bases between them. CDR3 loop: CARKDGTNTGELFF. Written as DNA, the CDR3 is TGTGCCAGAAAGGACGGGACGAACACCGGGGAGCTGTTTTTT.

V is TRBV12-3 or TRBV12-4 and J is TRBJ2-1; D is undetermined. The CDR3 length is 14 residues. The V end was cut by 7 bases, the J end by 5 bases, with 15 bases between. In DNA, the CDR3 is TGTGCCAGCAATTTCTACGAGGCAAACAATGAGCAGTTCTTC. It translates to CASNFYEANNEQFF.

This clonotype came up many times. The chain couples TRBV7-9 to TRBJ2-1; tentatively, D is TRBD2 (7 bases). The V end was cut by 1 base, the J end by 7 bases, with 20 bases between. Germline V gene lookup returns CDR1 SEHNR and CDR2 FQNEAQ (reference sequence). The CDR3 covers 17 residues. The CDR3 loop is CASSLGLFAGASNEQFF. In DNA form, the CDR3 reads TGTGCCAGCAGCTTAGGGTTGTTCGCGGGGGCGTCTAATGAGCAGTTCTTC.

The chain uses TRBV9 and TRBJ1-1; a weak D match, TRBD1 (5 bases). The CDR3 totals 16 residues. CDR1 and CDR2 from the germline V gene are SGDLS and YYNGEE. Trimming removed 0 bases from V and 5 bases from J, with 17 bases in between. In DNA form, the CDR3 reads TGTGCCAGCAGCGTAGGTTCCGGACGGGGCCGGACTGAAGCTTTCTTT. Its translation: CASSVGSGRGRTEAFF.

DNA for the CDR3: TGTGCCAGCAGTTTTCATACACTAGCGGGCAAGGGGGGCCAAGAGACCCAGTACTTC. Residues: CASSFHTLAGKGGQETQYF. The V gene is TRBV12-3 or TRBV12-4, the J gene TRBJ2-5; TRBD2 aligns across 9 bases. The CDR3 has 19 amino acids. The V segment lost 3 bases and the J segment 1 base; nucleotides outside the gene matches: 15.

The rearrangement links TRBV29-1 to TRBJ2-1; D is unclear. The J call may be in error: the DNA end matches TRBJ2-3 better. The germline V gene encodes CDR1 SQVTM and CDR2 ANQGSEA. CDR3 length equals 15 residues. The CDR3 DNA is TGCAGCGACCTAGGCCGGTCAGGCGCCACAGATACGCAGTATTTT. The encoded protein is CSDLGRSGATDTQYF.

This clonotype has more than one count but fewer than ten. J is TRBJ2-7 and V is TRBV13; D is possibly TRBD1 (6 bases). Germline V gene data show CDR1 as PRHDT and CDR2 as FYEKMQ (reference sequence). The CDR3 sequence is 14 residues long. Between the trimmed V and J ends, which lost 5 bases and 4 bases, there was a span of 15 bases. CDR3 residues: CASSRRTVVYEQYF. For the CDR3, the DNA is TGTGCCAGCAGCCGCAGGACAGTCGTTTACGAGCAGTACTTC.

The chain combines TRBV27 with TRBJ1-2; weak D call: TRBD1 (5 bases). The CDR3 has 14 residues. V dropped 4 bases and J dropped 4 bases, with 13 bases sitting between them. The germline V gene encodes CDR1 MNHEY and CDR2 SMNVEV (reference sequence). The CDR3 protein is CASSSGLIPYGYTF. The CDR3 coding sequence is TGTGCCAGCAGTTCAGGGTTGATCCCCTATGGCTACACCTTC.

This clonotype was seen more than once but under ten times. This chain connects TRBV18 to TRBJ1-2; D gene uncertain. Deletions cut 2 bases from V and 5 bases from J, with 9 bases between. Germline V gene sequence: CDR1 KGHSH, CDR2 LQKENI. This CDR3 is 13 amino acids long. The CDR3 nucleotides are TGTGCCAGCTCACCAAACGAGGAGTATGGCTACACCTTC. Its protein is CASSPNEEYGYTF.